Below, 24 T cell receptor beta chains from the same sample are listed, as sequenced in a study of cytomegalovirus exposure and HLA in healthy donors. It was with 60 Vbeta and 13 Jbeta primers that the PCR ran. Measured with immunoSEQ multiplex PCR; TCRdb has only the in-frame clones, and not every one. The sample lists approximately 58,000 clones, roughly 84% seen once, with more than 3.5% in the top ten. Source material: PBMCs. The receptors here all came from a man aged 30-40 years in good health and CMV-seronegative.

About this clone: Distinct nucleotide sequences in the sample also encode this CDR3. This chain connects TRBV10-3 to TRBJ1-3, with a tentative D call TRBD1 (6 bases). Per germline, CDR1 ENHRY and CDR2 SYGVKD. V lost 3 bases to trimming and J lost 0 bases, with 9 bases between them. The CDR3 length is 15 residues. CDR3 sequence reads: CAISEQGDSGNTIYF. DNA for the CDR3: TGTGCCATCAGTGAACAGGGTGACTCTGGAAACACCATATATTTT.

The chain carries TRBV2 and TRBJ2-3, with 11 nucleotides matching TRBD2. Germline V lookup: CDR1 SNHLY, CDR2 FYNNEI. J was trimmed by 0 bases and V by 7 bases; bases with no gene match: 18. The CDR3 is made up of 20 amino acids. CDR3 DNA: TGTGCCAGCATGCCAAGGGAGGCTAGCGGGAGGCACAATAGCACAGATACGCAGTATTTT. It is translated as CASMPREASGRHNSTDTQYF.

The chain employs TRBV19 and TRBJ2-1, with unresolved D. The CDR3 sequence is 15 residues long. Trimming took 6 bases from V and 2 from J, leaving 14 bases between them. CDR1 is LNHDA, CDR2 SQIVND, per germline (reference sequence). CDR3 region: CASSLWQAAYNEQFF. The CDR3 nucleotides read TGTGCCAGTAGCCTCTGGCAGGCTGCCTACAATGAGCAGTTCTTC.

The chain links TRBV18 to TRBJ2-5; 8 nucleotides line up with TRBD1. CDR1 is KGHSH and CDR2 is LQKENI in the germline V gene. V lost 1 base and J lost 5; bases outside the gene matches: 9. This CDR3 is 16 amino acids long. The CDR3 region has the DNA TGTGCCAGCTCACCACAGTCCAGGGGGCTGGGGGAGACCCAGTACTTC. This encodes CASSPQSRGLGETQYF.

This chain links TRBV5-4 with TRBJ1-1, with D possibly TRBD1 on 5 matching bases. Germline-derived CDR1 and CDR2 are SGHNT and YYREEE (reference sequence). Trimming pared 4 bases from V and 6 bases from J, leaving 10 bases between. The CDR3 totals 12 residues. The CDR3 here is CASSPGGAEAFF. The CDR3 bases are TGTGCCAGCAGCCCCGGGGGGGCTGAAGCTTTCTTT.

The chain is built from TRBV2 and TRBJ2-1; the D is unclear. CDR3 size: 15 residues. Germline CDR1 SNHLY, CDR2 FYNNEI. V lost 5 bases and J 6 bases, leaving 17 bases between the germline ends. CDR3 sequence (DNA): TGTGCCAGCAGTCAGACCGCCCCGGGTGGCAATGAGCAGTTCTTC. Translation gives CASSQTAPGGNEQFF.

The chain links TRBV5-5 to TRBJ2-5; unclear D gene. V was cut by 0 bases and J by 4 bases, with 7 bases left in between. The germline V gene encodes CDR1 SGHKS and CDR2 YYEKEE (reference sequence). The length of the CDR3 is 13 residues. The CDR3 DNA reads TGTGCCAGCAGCTTGGGGCCCACAGAGACCCAGTACTTC. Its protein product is CASSLGPTETQYF.

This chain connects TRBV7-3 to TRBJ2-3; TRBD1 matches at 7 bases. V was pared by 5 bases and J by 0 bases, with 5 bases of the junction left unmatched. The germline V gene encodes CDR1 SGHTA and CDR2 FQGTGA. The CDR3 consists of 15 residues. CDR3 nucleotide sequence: TGTGCCAGCAGCAGAACAGGGGCTAGCACAGATACGCAGTATTTT. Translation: CASSRTGASTDTQYF.

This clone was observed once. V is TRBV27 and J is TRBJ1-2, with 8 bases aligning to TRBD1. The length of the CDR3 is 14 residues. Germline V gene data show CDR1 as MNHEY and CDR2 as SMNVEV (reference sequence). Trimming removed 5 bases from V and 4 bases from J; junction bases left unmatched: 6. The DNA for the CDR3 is TGTGCCAGCAGTCCCCGGACAGGGCCCTATGGCTACACCTTC. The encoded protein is CASSPRTGPYGYTF.

CDR3 sequence reads: CASSAGTGGTDTQYF. CDR3 DNA sequence: TGTGCCAGCAGCGCCGGGACAGGGGGGACAGATACGCAGTATTTT. The rearrangement joins TRBV9 to TRBJ2-3; TRBD1 aligns across 11 bases. Germline trimming cut 3 bases from V and 3 bases from J; bases unmatched to any gene: 3. Germline V gives CDR1 SGDLS, CDR2 YYNGEE. The CDR3 sequence is 15 residues long. The whole variable domain, filled in from reference TRBV9 and TRBJ2-3, reads DSGVTQTPKHLITATGQRVTLRCSPRSGDLSVYWYQQSLDQGLQFLIQYYNGEERAKGNILERFSAQQFPDLHSELNLSSLELGDSALYFCASSAGTGGTDTQYFGPGTRLTVL.

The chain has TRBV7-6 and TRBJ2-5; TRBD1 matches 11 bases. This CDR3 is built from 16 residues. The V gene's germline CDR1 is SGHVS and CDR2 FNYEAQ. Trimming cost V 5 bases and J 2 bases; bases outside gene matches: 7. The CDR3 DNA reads TGTGCCAGCAGCGCCGGACAGGGGGCAACACAAGAGACCCAGTACTTC. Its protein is CASSAGQGATQETQYF.

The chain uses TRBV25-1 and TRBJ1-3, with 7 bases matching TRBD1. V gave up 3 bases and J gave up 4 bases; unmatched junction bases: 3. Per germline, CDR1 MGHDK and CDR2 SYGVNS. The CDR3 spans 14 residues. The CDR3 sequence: CASSDRQGGNTIYF. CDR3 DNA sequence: TGTGCCAGCAGTGACAGACAGGGAGGAAACACCATATATTTT.

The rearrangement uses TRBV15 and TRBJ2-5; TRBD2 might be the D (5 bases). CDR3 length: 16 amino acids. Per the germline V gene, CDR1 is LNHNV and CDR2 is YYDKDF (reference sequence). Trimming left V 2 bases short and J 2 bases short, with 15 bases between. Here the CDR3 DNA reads TGTGCCACCAGCAGAAAAATCCGGACTGTTCAAGAGACCCAGTACTTC. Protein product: CATSRKIRTVQETQYF.

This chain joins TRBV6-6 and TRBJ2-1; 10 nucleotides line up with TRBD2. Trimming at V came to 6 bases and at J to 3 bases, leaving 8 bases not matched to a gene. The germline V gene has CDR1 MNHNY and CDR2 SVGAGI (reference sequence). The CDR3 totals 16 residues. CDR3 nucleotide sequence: TGTGCCAGCAGCTCCCCCGGGACTAGCGACTACAATGAGCAGTTCTTC. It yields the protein CASSSPGTSDYNEQFF.

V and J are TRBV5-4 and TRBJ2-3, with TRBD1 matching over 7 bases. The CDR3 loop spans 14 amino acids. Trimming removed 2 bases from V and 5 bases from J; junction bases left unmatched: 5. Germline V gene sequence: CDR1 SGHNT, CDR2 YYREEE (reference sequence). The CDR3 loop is CASSFQGVKDTQYF. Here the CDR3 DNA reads TGTGCCAGCAGCTTTCAGGGGGTAAAAGATACGCAGTATTTT.

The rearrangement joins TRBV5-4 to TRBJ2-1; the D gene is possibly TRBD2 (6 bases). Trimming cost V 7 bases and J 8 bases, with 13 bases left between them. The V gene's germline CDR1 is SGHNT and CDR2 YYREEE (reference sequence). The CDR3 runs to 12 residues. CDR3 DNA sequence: TGTGCCAGCCACCGACCGGGGGATGAGCAGTTCTTC. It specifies CASHRPGDEQFF.

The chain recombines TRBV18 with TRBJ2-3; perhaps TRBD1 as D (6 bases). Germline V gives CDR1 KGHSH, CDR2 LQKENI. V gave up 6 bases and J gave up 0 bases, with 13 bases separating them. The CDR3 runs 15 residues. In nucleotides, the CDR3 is TGTGCCAGCTCGCCGTGGGGGCTGAGCACAGATACGCAGTATTTT. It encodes CASSPWGLSTDTQYF. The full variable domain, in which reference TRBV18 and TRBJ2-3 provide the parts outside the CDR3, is NAGVMQNPRHLVRRRGQEARLRCSPMKGHSHVYWYRQLPEEGLKFMVYLQKENIIDESGMPKERFSAEFPKEGPSILRIQQVVRGDSAAYFCASSPWGLSTDTQYFGPGTRLTVL.

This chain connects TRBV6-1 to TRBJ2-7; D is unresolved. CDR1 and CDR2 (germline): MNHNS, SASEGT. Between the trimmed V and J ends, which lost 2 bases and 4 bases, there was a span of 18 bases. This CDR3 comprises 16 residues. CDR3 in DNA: TGTGCCAGCAGTGAATTACAAATTTTTATATTATACGAGCAGTACTTC. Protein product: CASSELQIFILYEQYF.

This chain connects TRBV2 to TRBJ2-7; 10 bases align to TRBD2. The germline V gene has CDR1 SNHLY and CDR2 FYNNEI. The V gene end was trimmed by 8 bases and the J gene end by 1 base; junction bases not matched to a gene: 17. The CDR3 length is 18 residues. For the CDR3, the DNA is TGTGCCAGCGGGCCTAGGGGACTAGCGACATTATTATCCTACGAGCAGTACTTC. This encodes CASGPRGLATLLSYEQYF.

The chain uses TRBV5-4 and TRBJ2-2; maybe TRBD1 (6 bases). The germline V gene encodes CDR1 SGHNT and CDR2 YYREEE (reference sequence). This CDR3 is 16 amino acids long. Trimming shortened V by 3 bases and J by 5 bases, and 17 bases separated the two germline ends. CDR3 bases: TGTGCCAGCAGCTCTGCTGGACAGAAAAAAACCGGGGAGCTGTTTTTT. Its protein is CASSSAGQKKTGELFF.

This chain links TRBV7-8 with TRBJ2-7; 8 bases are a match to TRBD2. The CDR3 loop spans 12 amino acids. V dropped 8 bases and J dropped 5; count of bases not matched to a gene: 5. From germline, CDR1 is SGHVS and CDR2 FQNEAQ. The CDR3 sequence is CASGAGGDEQYF. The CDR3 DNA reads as TGTGCCAGCGGGGCGGGGGGAGACGAGCAGTACTTC. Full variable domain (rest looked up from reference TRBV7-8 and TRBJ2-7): GAGVSQSPRYKVAKRGQDVALRCDPISGHVSLFWYQQALGQGPEFLTYFQNEAQLDKSGLPSDRFFAERPEGSVSTLKIQRTQQEDSAVYLCASGAGGDEQYFGPGTRLTVT.

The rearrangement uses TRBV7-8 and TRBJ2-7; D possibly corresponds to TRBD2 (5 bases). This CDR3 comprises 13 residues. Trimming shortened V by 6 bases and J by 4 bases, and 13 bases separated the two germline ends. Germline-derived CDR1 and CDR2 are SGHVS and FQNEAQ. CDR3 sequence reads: CASSLGRAYEQYF. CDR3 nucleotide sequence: TGTGCCAGCAGTCTCGGGCGGGCGTACGAGCAGTACTTC.

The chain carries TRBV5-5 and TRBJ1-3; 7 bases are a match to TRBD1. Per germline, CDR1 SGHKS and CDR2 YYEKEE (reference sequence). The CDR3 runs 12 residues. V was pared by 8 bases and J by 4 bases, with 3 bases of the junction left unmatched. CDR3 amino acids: CASLGQGNTIYF. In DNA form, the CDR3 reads TGTGCCAGTCTGGGACAGGGAAACACCATATATTTT.

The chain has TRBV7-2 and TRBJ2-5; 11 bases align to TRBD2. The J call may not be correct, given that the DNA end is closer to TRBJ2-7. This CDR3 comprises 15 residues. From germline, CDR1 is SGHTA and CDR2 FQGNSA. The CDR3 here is CASSSTSGAPYEQYF. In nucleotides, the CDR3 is TGTGCCAGCAGCTCGACTAGCGGGGCCCCCTACGAGCAGTACTTC.